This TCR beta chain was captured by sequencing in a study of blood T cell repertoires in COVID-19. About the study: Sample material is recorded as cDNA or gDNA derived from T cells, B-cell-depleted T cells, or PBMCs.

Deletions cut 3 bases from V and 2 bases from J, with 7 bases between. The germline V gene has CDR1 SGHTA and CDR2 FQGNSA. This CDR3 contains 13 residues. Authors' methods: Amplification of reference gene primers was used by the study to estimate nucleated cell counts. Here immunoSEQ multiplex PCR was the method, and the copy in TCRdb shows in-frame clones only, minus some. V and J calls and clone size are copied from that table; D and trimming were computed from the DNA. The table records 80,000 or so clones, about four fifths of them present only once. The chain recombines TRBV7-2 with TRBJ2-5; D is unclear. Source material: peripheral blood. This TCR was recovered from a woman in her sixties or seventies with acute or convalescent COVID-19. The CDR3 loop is CASSFSLQETQYF. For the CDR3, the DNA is TGTGCCAGCAGCTTCTCCTTGCAAGAGACCCAGTACTTC. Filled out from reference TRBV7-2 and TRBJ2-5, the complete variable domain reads GAGVSQSPSNKVTEKGKDVELRCDPISGHTALYWYRQSLGQGLEFLIYFQGNSAPDKSGLPSDRFSAERTGGSVSTLTIQRTQQEDSAVYLCASSFSLQETQYFGPGTRLLVL.